This T cell receptor beta chain was sequenced in a study of early T cells in non-severe SARS-CoV-2 infection. About the research overall: Bulk RNA isolated from unsorted whole blood underwent sequencing; chains were not paired.

CDR3 length: 12 amino acids. CDR1 and CDR2 from the germline V gene are GTSNPN and SVGIG (reference sequence). V lost 5 bases, J lost 4 bases, and 3 bases stayed unmatched. Unique molecular identifiers were added to individual cDNA molecules. TCRdb analysed the 5' RACE reads with MiXCR anew, one entry per CDR3 protein. The sample consists of under 85,000 distinct CDR3 sequences, approximately 14% of them appearing once. The TCR originated in an adult who was a healthcare worker with PCR-confirmed SARS-CoV-2 infection or an uninfected control (not recorded which). The chain has TRBV30 and TRBJ2-5; 8 nucleotides match TRBD1. The sample was whole blood, taken at baseline. The CDR3 sequence: CAWGQGPETQYF. The CDR3 region has the DNA TGTGCCTGGGGACAGGGCCCAGAGACCCAGTACTTC.